This TCR beta chain came from a study of T cell responses to AZD1222 COVID-19 vaccine. The length of the CDR3 is 15 residues. The V end lost 4 bases, the J end lost 0 bases, and 12 bases lay between the germline ends. Germline assignment: CDR1 SGHTA and CDR2 FQGNSA. Some clones are missing from TCRdb's copy, which holds only in-frame ones; the method was immunoSEQ multiplex PCR. The sample comprises some 160,000 clones, roughly 86% of which are singletons, and roughly 5.5% rests with the top ten. The receptor's source is an adult in good health. The sample was peripheral blood, taken on day 0 of AZD1222 vaccination. The chain uses TRBV7-2 and TRBJ1-2, with TRBD1 as a possible D gene (6 bases). The CDR3 spells CASSSGGPSNYGYTF. Written as DNA, the CDR3 is TGTGCCAGCAGCTCCGGGGGCCCATCTAACTATGGCTACACCTTC.